This T cell receptor (beta chain) came from a study of CXCR3-negative and CXCR3-positive naive CD8 T cells. Study outcomes and limitations: Comparison of naive cells showed more hydrophobic TRB CDR3s in CXCR3-positive than in CXCR3-negative naive cells.

Concerning this clonotype itself: What it recognizes is unknown.

Germline V lookup: CDR1 MDHEN, CDR2 SYDVKM. The CDR3 totals 20 residues. UMI-labeled 5' RACE TRB cDNA libraries were prepared from the cells. Each CDR3 protein gets one entry in TCRdb, which reprocessed the 5' RACE reads and gives no DNA. The sample holds about 130,000 distinct CDR3 sequences. This chain connects TRBV28 to TRBJ2-1; TCRdb returns TRBD2, unconfirmable since there is no DNA. The sample consisted of naive CXCR3- CD8+ T cells from blood. Noted subset: CD45RO-CCR7+CD27+CD95- naive CD8+ T cells lacking CXCR3 (TNR3-). This TCR was sampled from a human donor in good health. Some clones in this sample may be carry-over from other donors' samples. The CDR3: CASSPFGGGRAEGAYNEQFF. The full variable domain, its missing parts supplied by reference TRBV28 and TRBJ2-1, is DVKVTQSSRYLVKRTGEKVFLECVQDMDHENMFWYRQDPGLGLRLIYFSYDVKMKEKGDIPEGYSVSREKKERFSLILESASTNQTSMYLCASSPFGGGRAEGAYNEQFFGPGTRLTVL.